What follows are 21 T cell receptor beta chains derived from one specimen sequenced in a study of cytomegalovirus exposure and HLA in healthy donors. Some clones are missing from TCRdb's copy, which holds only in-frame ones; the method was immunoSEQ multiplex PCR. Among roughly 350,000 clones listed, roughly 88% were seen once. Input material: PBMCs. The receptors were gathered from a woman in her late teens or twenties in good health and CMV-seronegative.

CDR3 bases: TGTGCCAGCAGCGCCCGACAGGGGGGAATGGACACTGAAGCTTTCTTT. This encodes CASSARQGGMDTEAFF. V gene TRBV7-9 combines with J gene TRBJ1-1; 9 bases are a match to TRBD1. V lost 5 bases to trimming and J lost 3 bases; unmatched junction nucleotides: 10. CDR3 length: 16 residues. Germline lookup yields CDR1 SEHNR and CDR2 FQNEAQ (reference sequence).

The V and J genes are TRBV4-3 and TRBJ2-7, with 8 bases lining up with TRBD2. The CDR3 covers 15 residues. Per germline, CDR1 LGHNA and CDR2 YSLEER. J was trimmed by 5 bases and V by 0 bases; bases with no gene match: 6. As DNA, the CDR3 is TGCGCCAGCAGCCAAGATCCGGGAGGGCCCCACGAGCAGTACTTC. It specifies CASSQDPGGPHEQYF.

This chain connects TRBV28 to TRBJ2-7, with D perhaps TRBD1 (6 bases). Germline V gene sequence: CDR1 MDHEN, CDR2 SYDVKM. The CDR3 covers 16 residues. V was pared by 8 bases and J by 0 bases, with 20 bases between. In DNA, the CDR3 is TGTGCCAGCGCGCGGATGGGGGCGACTCTCTCCTACGAGCAGTACTTC. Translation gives CASARMGATLSYEQYF.

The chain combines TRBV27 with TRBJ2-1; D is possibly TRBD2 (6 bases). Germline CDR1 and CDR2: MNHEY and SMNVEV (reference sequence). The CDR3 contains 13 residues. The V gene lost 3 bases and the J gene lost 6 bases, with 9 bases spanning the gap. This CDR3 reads CASSLYGGNEQFF. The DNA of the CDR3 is TGTGCCAGCAGTTTGTACGGGGGCAATGAGCAGTTCTTC.

The chain's CDR3 is CASSQESPDTQYF. Here the CDR3 DNA reads TGTGCCAGCAGCCAAGAGAGCCCAGATACGCAGTATTTT. The chain combines TRBV4-2 with TRBJ2-3, with D hard to call. This CDR3 has 13 amino acids. V was trimmed by 0 bases and J by 4 bases, leaving 5 bases between them. Germline CDR1 reads LGHNA; CDR2 reads YNFKEQ.

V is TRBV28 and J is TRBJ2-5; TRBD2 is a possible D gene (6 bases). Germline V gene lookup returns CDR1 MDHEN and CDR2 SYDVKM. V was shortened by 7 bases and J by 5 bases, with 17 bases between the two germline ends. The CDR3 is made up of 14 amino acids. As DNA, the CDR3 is TGTGCCAGCACCGCAGCTAGGGGAGGTGAGACCCAGTACTTC. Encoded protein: CASTAARGGETQYF.

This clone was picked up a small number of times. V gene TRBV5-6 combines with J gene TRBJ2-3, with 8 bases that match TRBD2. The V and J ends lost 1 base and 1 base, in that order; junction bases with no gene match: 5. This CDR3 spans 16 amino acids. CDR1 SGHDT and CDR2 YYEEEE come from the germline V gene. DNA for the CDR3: TGTGCCAGCAGCTTGCGGGGGGGGCAACGCACAGATACGCAGTATTTT. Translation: CASSLRGGQRTDTQYF.

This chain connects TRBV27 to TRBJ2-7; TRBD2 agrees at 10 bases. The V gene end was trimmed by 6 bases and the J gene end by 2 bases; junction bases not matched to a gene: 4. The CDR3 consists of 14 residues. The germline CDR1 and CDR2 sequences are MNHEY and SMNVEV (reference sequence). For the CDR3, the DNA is TGTGCCAGCAGGTGGACTAGCGGTACCTACGAGCAGTACTTC. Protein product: CASRWTSGTYEQYF.

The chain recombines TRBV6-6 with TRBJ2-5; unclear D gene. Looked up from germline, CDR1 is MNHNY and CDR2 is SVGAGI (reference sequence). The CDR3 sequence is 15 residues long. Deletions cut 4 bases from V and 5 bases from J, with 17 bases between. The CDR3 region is CASSLIEQIHETQYF. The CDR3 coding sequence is TGTGCCAGCAGTTTAATAGAACAGATACACGAGACCCAGTACTTC.

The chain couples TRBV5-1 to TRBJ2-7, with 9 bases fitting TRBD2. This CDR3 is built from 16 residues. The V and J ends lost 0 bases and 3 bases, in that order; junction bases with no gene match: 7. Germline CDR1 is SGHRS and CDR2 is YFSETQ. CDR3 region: CASSLGLAGAYYEQYF. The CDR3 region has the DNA TGCGCCAGCAGCTTGGGTTTAGCGGGAGCCTACTACGAGCAGTACTTC.

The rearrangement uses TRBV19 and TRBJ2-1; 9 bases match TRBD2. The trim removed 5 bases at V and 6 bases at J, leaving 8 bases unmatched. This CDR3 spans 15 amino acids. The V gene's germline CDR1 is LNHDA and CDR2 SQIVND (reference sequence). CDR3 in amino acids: CASSLLAGVSNEQFF. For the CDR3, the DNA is TGTGCCAGTAGTCTGTTAGCGGGAGTATCCAATGAGCAGTTCTTC.

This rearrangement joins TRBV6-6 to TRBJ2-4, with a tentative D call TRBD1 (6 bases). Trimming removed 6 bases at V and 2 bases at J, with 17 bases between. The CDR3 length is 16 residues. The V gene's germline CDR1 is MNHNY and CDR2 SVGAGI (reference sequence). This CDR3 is CASRSTGFVPKNIQYF. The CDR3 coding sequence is TGTGCCAGCAGGTCGACAGGTTTTGTCCCCAAAAACATTCAGTACTTC.

The CDR3 DNA follows: TGTGCCAGCTCCCGCCGGGATCCTGATCCGTATAACTATGGCTACACCTTC. This gives the protein CASSRRDPDPYNYGYTF. The chain has TRBV18 and TRBJ1-2; no definite D call. The germline CDR1 and CDR2 sequences are KGHSH and LQKENI. Trimming removed 6 bases at V and 1 base at J, with 21 bases between. CDR3 length: 17 amino acids.

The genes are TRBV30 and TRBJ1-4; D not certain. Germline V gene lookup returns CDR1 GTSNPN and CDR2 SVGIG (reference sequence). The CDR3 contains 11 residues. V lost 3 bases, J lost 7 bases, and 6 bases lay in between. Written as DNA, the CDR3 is TGTGCCTGGAGCCACGGTGAAAAACTGTTTTTT. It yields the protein CAWSHGEKLFF.

In DNA, the CDR3 is TGTGCCAGCTCACTCGGGGAGGCCTTGAACACTGAAGCTTTCTTT. Translated: CASSLGEALNTEAFF. The gene calls are TRBV18 and TRBJ1-1, with D hard to call. Looked up from germline, CDR1 is KGHSH and CDR2 is LQKENI. The CDR3 extends over 15 amino acids. The ends were cut back, 4 bases at V and 0 bases at J, with 12 bases in the middle.

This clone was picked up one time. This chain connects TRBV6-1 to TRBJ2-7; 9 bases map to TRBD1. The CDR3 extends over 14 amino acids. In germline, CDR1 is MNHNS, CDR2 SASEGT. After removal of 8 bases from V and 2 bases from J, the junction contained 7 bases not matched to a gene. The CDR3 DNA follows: TGTGCCAGCCAGACAGGGGGACAGACCTACGAGCAGTACTTC. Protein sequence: CASQTGGQTYEQYF.

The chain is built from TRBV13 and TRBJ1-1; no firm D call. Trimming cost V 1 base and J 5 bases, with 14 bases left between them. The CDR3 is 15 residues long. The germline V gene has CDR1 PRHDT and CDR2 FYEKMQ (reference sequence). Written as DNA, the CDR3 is TGTGCCAGCAGCTTAGAGGCCCGACAAAGTACTGAAGCTTTCTTT. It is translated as CASSLEARQSTEAFF.

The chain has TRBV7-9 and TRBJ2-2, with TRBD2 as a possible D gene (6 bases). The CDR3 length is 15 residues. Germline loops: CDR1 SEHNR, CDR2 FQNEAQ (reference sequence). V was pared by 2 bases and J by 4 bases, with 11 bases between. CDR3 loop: CASSLNTGVTGELFF. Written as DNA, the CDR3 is TGTGCCAGCAGCTTAAATACGGGAGTCACCGGGGAGCTGTTTTTT.

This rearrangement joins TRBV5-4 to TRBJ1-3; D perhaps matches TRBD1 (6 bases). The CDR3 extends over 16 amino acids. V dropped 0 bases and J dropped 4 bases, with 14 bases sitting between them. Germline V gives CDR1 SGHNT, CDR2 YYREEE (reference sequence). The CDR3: CASSLEGGTPGNTIYF. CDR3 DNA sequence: TGTGCCAGCAGCTTGGAGGGGGGGACACCAGGAAACACCATATATTTT.

CDR3 in DNA: TGTGCCAGCACACCCGGCGTTGCAGGGGCAGTCTACGAGCAGTACTTC. Translation: CASTPGVAGAVYEQYF. The V call is TRBV11-1, the J call TRBJ2-7; perhaps TRBD1 as D (6 bases). Germline CDR1 is SGHAT and CDR2 is FQDESV (reference sequence). The CDR3 is 16 residues long. The ends were cut back, 7 bases at V and 3 bases at J, with 22 bases in the middle.

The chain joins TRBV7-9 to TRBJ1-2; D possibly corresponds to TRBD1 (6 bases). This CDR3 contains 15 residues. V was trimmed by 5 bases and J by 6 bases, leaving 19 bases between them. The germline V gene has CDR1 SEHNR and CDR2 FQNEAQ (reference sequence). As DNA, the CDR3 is TGTGCCAGCAGCATAAGCCTTACAGGGTCGGATGGCTACACCTTC. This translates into CASSISLTGSDGYTF.